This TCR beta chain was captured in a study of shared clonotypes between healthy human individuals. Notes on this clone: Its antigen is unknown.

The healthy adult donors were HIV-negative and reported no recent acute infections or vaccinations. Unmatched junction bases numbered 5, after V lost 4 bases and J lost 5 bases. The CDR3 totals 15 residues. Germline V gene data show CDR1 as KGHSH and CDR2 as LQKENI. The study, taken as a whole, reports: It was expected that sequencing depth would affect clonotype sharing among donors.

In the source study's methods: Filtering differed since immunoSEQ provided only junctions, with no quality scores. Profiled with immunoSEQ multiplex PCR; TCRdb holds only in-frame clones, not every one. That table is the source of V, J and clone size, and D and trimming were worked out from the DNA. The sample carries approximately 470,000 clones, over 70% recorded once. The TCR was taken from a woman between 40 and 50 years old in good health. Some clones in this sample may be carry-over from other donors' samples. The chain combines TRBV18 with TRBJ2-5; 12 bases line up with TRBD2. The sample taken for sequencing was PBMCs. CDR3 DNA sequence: TGTGCCAGCTCACGGACTAGCGGGACGAGGGAGACCCAGTACTTC. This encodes CASSRTSGTRETQYF.